The next 23 T cell receptor beta chains were all read from a single sample in a study of OX40 agonist ivuxolimab in advanced cancers. This table comes from immunoSEQ multiplex PCR, and its TCRdb copy is limited to in-frame clones, with some not included. Of 73,000 or so clones in the sample, around 85% were seen once. The material sequenced was CD4+ or CD8+ T cells sorted from blood, taken in a trial of the OX40 agonist ivuxolimab. Receptors were obtained from an adult with an advanced solid tumor such as melanoma, head and neck, liver or kidney cancer.

The chain links TRBV27 to TRBJ1-2; perhaps TRBD1 as D (5 bases). Germline lookup yields CDR1 MNHEY and CDR2 SMNVEV (reference sequence). The CDR3 length is 13 residues. The V end lost 5 bases, the J end lost 2 bases, and 9 bases lay between the germline ends. CDR3 amino acids: CASSRGRNYGYTF. The CDR3 nucleotides are TGTGCCAGCAGTAGGGGCCGCAACTATGGCTACACCTTC.

The genes are TRBV30 and TRBJ2-3; no clear D. Germline V gives CDR1 GTSNPN, CDR2 SVGIG (reference sequence). V lost 4 bases and J lost 0, with 8 bases in between. The CDR3 is 13 residues long. This CDR3 reads CAWNLHSTDTQYF. DNA for the CDR3: TGTGCCTGGAATCTGCACAGCACAGATACGCAGTATTTT.

The genes are TRBV10-3 and TRBJ2-1, with TRBD2 as a possible D gene (6 bases). Germline lookup yields CDR1 ENHRY and CDR2 SYGVKD. CDR3 length: 14 residues. Trimming pared 7 bases from V and 1 base from J, leaving 11 bases between. CDR3 loop: CAITAGRSYNEQFF. The CDR3 nucleotides read TGTGCCATCACGGCGGGGAGGTCCTACAATGAGCAGTTCTTC.

This clone was counted a single time. This sequence joins TRBV15 and TRBJ2-5; D gene ambiguous. The germline gives CDR1 LNHNV, CDR2 YYDKDF (reference sequence). CDR3 length equals 16 residues. V was clipped by 0 bases and J by 3 bases, with 14 bases between them. The CDR3 sequence is CATSRDHPADEETQYF. CDR3 nucleotide sequence: TGTGCCACCAGCAGAGACCACCCGGCGGACGAAGAGACCCAGTACTTC.

V usage is TRBV5-6 and J usage is TRBJ2-7; 9 bases fit TRBD1. The CDR3 length is 15 residues. Germline CDR1 is SGHDT and CDR2 is YYEEEE. Germline trimming cut 6 bases from V and 1 base from J; bases unmatched to any gene: 8. CDR3 loop: CASKVTGTGSYEQYF. CDR3 in DNA: TGTGCCAGCAAGGTTACCGGGACAGGGTCCTACGAGCAGTACTTC.

The genes are TRBV2 and TRBJ2-5; tentative D call: TRBD2 (5 bases). The CDR3 has 13 amino acids. Germline values: CDR1 SNHLY, CDR2 FYNNEI. V was clipped by 6 bases and J by 6 bases, with 14 bases between them. The CDR3 sequence: CASSLDPGKTQYF. Written as DNA, the CDR3 is TGTGCCAGCAGCCTAGACCCCGGGAAGACCCAGTACTTC.

CDR3 loop: CASSRPQETQYF. In DNA, the CDR3 is TGTGCCAGCAGTCGCCCCCAAGAGACCCAGTACTTC. The chain combines TRBV6-6 with TRBJ2-5; D remains ambiguous. Trimming took 5 bases from V and 1 from J, leaving 5 bases between them. CDR1 is MNHNY and CDR2 is SVGAGI in the germline V gene (reference sequence). This CDR3 has 12 amino acids.

This chain joins TRBV7-8 and TRBJ2-2, with 8 bases lining up with TRBD2. CDR3 length: 16 residues. The ends lost 4 bases at V and 5 bases at J; junction bases unmatched: 9. Looked up from germline, CDR1 is SGHVS and CDR2 is FQNEAQ. This chain's CDR3 is CASSYRVGGGTGELFF. Here the CDR3 DNA reads TGTGCCAGCAGCTACCGGGTTGGCGGGGGGACCGGGGAGCTGTTTTTT.

The chain links TRBV21-1 to TRBJ2-3. TRBV21-1 is annotated as a pseudogene. The CDR3 spans 17 residues. CDR3 region: CASSLPEGGRRTDTQYF. The CDR3 coding sequence is TGTGCCAGCAGCCTTCCCGAGGGGGGCAGGAGGACAGATACGCAGTATTTT.

V gene TRBV14 combines with J gene TRBJ2-2; no clear D. This CDR3 spans 15 amino acids. V was pared by 4 bases and J by 3 bases, with 12 bases between. The germline CDR1 and CDR2 sequences are SGHDN and FVKESK. The CDR3 protein is CASSPYMMDTGELFF. The CDR3 nucleotides read TGTGCCAGCAGCCCCTACATGATGGACACCGGGGAGCTGTTTTTT.

This sequence joins TRBV7-2 and TRBJ2-1, with D perhaps given as TRBD1 or TRBD2 (5 bases each). Germline V gene sequence: CDR1 SGHTA, CDR2 FQGNSA. V was shortened by 3 bases and J by 6 bases, with 9 bases between the two germline ends. CDR3 length equals 13 residues. This CDR3 is CASSLGPGNEQFF. CDR3 DNA: TGTGCCAGCAGCTTGGGACCGGGCAATGAGCAGTTCTTC.

The chain uses TRBV5-1 and TRBJ2-3; D may be TRBD1 or TRBD2 (5 bases each). The V gene's germline CDR1 is SGHRS and CDR2 YFSETQ. Trimming took 0 bases from V and 4 from J, leaving 9 bases between them. The CDR3 is 14 residues long. In DNA form, the CDR3 reads TGCGCCAGCAGCTTGGTGCTGGGGGCAGATACGCAGTATTTT. Its translation: CASSLVLGADTQYF.

This clone has a handful of counts. This chain connects TRBV6-1 to TRBJ2-1, with TRBD1 identical over 8 bases. Germline V CDR1 and CDR2: MNHNS, SASEGT. The trim removed 7 bases at V and 1 base at J, leaving 3 bases unmatched. This CDR3 has 14 residues. DNA for the CDR3: TGTGCCAGCATCCGACAGGGGTCCTACAATGAGCAGTTCTTC. It yields the protein CASIRQGSYNEQFF.

V gene TRBV5-6 combines with J gene TRBJ1-1; tentative D call: TRBD1 (5 bases). The CDR3 covers 15 residues. Germline V gene sequence: CDR1 SGHDT, CDR2 YYEEEE. CDR3 in DNA: TGTGCGAGAAACATTGAGGGGAGGAGACTATCTGAAGCTTTCTTT. This gives the protein CARNIEGRRLSEAFF.

The V gene is TRBV11-3, the J gene TRBJ1-1; D remains ambiguous. V gave up 4 bases and J gave up 0 bases, with 15 bases separating them. This CDR3 has 16 residues. CDR1 and CDR2 (germline): SGHNT, YENEEA. The CDR3 protein is CASSWSGGFVNTEAFF. Here the CDR3 DNA reads TGTGCCAGCAGCTGGTCAGGAGGCTTTGTGAACACTGAAGCTTTCTTT.

J is TRBJ1-6 and V is TRBV10-3, with D unresolved. CDR3 length: 15 residues. Germline CDR1 and CDR2: ENHRY and SYGVKD. Trimming cost V 3 bases and J 2 bases, with 8 bases left between them. CDR3 DNA sequence: TGTGCCATCAGTGATCTGCCCCCCTATAATTCACCCCTCCACTTT. Amino acid sequence: CAISDLPPYNSPLHF.

This chain joins TRBV7-8 and TRBJ1-6; 7 nucleotides align to TRBD1. Germline values: CDR1 SGHVS, CDR2 FQNEAQ. J lost 6 bases, V lost 2 bases, and 4 bases had no gene match. The CDR3 is made up of 15 amino acids. CDR3 region: CASSLFRGGNSPLHF. For the CDR3, the DNA is TGTGCCAGCAGCTTATTCAGGGGGGGTAATTCACCCCTCCACTTT.

The rearrangement uses TRBV2 and TRBJ1-1; 8 nucleotides line up with TRBD1. CDR3 length: 12 amino acids. Germline-derived CDR1 and CDR2 are SNHLY and FYNNEI. V shed 6 bases and J 6 bases; nucleotides not matched to a gene: 3. CDR3 nucleotide sequence: TGTGCCAGCAGGACAGGGGAATCTGAAGCTTTCTTT. Translation gives CASRTGESEAFF.

V gene TRBV6-5 combines with J gene TRBJ2-5; tentative D call: TRBD1 (5 bases). The J call may be mistaken, given a closer DNA end match to TRBJ2-7. CDR3 length: 14 amino acids. The germline V gene encodes CDR1 MNHEY and CDR2 SVGAGI. Here the CDR3 DNA reads TGTGCCAGCATGTTCCTCACAGGACCATACGAGCAGTACTTC. It translates to CASMFLTGPYEQYF.

The chain links TRBV6-5 to TRBJ1-1; D remains ambiguous. In germline, CDR1 is MNHEY, CDR2 SVGAGI. V gave up 5 bases and J gave up 0 bases, with 10 bases separating them. The CDR3 has 14 amino acids. Here the CDR3 DNA reads TGTGCCAGCAGTAAGGGCCCGCTGAACACTGAAGCTTTCTTT. Residues: CASSKGPLNTEAFF.

This clone was seen just once. This chain links TRBV23-1 with TRBJ1-4; 7 positions agree with TRBD1. Being an ORF, TRBV23-1 has a function that is uncertain. V lost 6 bases, J lost 0 bases, and 4 bases stayed unmatched. This CDR3 is built from 15 residues. In nucleotides, the CDR3 is TGCGCCAGCAGGCCCGGACAGGCAACTAATGAAAAACTGTTTTTT. This gives the protein CASRPGQATNEKLFF.

This clone was seen just once. The rearrangement links TRBV7-9 to TRBJ2-3; D is unresolved. CDR1 SEHNR and CDR2 FQNEAQ come from the germline V gene (reference sequence). With 1 base removed from V and 1 base from J, the gap between germline ends came to 6 bases. This CDR3 is 14 amino acids long. The CDR3 loop is CASSLGLGTDTQYF. CDR3 DNA sequence: TGTGCCAGCAGCTTAGGCCTGGGCACAGATACGCAGTATTTT.

CDR3 sequence: CASSPTRGSSPLHF. In nucleotides, the CDR3 is TGTGCCAGCTCACCTACCAGGGGTAGTTCACCCCTCCACTTT. V gene TRBV18 combines with J gene TRBJ1-6; possible D gene TRBD1, 6 bases. The V and J ends lost 3 bases and 9 bases respectively, with 12 bases between them. CDR1 and CDR2 from the germline V gene are KGHSH and LQKENI. The CDR3 covers 14 residues.